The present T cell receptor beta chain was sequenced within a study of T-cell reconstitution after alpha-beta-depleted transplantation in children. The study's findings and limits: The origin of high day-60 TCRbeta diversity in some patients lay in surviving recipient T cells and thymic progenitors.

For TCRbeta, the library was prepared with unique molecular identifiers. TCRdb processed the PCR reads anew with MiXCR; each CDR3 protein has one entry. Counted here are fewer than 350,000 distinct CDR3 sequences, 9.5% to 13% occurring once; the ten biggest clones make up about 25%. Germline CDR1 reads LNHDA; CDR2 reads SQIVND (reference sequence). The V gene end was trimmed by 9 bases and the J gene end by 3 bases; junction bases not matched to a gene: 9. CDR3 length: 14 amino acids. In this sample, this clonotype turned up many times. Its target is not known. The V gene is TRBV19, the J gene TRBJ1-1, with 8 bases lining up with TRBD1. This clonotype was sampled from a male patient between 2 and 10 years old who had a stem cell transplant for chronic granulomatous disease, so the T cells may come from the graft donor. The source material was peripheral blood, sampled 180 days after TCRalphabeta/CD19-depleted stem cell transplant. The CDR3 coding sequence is TGTGCCAGCCTTGAGGACAGGGTTCACACTGAAGCTTTCTTT. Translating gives CASLEDRVHTEAFF.